What follows are 7 T cell receptor beta chains derived from one specimen sequenced in a study of blood T cell repertoires in COVID-19. Measured with immunoSEQ multiplex PCR; TCRdb has only the in-frame clones, and not every one. The sample records approximately 250,000 clones, roughly 90% being singletons. The sample was peripheral blood. The receptors were sampled from a woman aged 70-85 years with COVID-19, enrolled during active disease.

The chain combines TRBV5-4 with TRBJ2-5, with 8 bases aligning to TRBD2. The ends lost 4 bases at V and 5 bases at J; junction bases unmatched: 7. The length of the CDR3 is 14 residues. CDR1 and CDR2 from the germline V gene are SGHNT and YYREEE (reference sequence). CDR3 DNA sequence: TGTGCCAGCAGCCAAAGCGGGGGCCCGGAGACCCAGTACTTC. Translated: CASSQSGGPETQYF.

This chain joins TRBV5-1 and TRBJ1-2; the D gene is possibly TRBD1 (5 bases). This CDR3 is 12 amino acids long. V was shortened by 0 bases and J by 5 bases, with 5 bases between the two germline ends. Looked up from germline, CDR1 is SGHRS and CDR2 is YFSETQ. Written as DNA, the CDR3 is TGCGCCAGCAGCTTGGGGACATATGGCTACACCTTC. This encodes CASSLGTYGYTF.

This clone was seen just once. The J gene is TRBJ2-7, the V gene TRBV3-1 (or the pseudogene TRBV3-2), with 9 bases that match TRBD2. V lost 4 bases and J lost 6; bases outside the gene matches: 7. The CDR3 is 14 residues long. Germline CDR1 is LGHDT and CDR2 is YNNKEL (reference sequence). For the CDR3, the DNA is TGTGCCAGCAGCCCTCTAGCGGGGCTCAGCGAGCAGTACTTC. It encodes CASSPLAGLSEQYF.

This chain links TRBV30 with TRBJ2-5, with D possibly TRBD2 on 5 matching bases. Germline CDR1 GTSNPN, CDR2 SVGIG (reference sequence). The CDR3 is 15 amino acids. Trimming pared 5 bases from V and 5 bases from J, leaving 21 bases between. Here the CDR3 reads CAWEDRGLLGETQYF. The CDR3 coding sequence is TGTGCCTGGGAAGACCGAGGACTGCTGGGGGAGACCCAGTACTTC.

The V and J genes are TRBV6-5 and TRBJ1-1; TRBD1 might be the D (5 bases). The CDR3 loop spans 15 amino acids. V lost 1 base and J 5 bases, leaving 14 bases between the germline ends. Per germline, CDR1 MNHEY and CDR2 SVGAGI. This chain's CDR3 is CASSYWDREGTEAFF. The CDR3 nucleotides read TGTGCCAGCAGTTACTGGGACCGGGAGGGAACTGAAGCTTTCTTT.

The chain carries TRBV28 and TRBJ2-3, with D possibly being TRBD1 (6 bases). V lost 3 bases and J 5 bases, leaving 9 bases between the germline ends. The CDR3 extends over 13 amino acids. CDR1 and CDR2 (germline): MDHEN, SYDVKM. The CDR3 coding sequence is TGTGCCAGCAGTTTCAGGGGCCAAGATACGCAGTATTTT. Residues: CASSFRGQDTQYF.

This clone was seen once. V is TRBV19 and J is TRBJ2-5; 8 bases align to TRBD1. The CDR3 extends over 15 amino acids. CDR1 LNHDA and CDR2 SQIVND come from the germline V gene (reference sequence). V shed 5 bases, J shed 3 bases, and the junction held 8 bases outside the gene matches. The CDR3 DNA follows: TGTGCCAGTAGTCGGACAGGGAGCAGGGAAGAGACCCAGTACTTC. The encoded protein is CASSRTGSREETQYF.